This is a list of T cell receptor beta chains from one sample in a study of T-cell reconstitution after alpha-beta-depleted transplantation in children. TCRdb used MiXCR to reprocess the PCR reads, holding one entry per CDR3 protein. The sample has 200,000 to 250,000 distinct CDR3 sequences; roughly 9.1% are singletons. The sample consisted of PBMCs, mostly from graft donor cells, taken 360 days after TCRalphabeta/CD19-depleted stem cell transplant. These receptors were collected from a male patient aged 2-15 years who had a stem cell transplant for acute myeloid leukemia, so the T cells may come from the graft donor. CDR3s include the opening cysteine and the closing phenylalanine or tryptophan. D genes are given only for firm matches. Expanded clones get a size class; other rows say once, few or many, or leave the size out.

J | size | V | D | CDR3 | DNA
TRBJ2-1 | few | TRBV10-3 | TRBD1 | CAISENRGSYGAGNEQFF | TGTGCCATCAGTGAGAACAGGGGGAGCTACGGGGCTGGCAATGAGCAGTTCTTC
TRBJ2-5 | many | TRBV9 | TRBD2 | CASSVGLAGGTETQYF | TGTGCCAGCAGCGTAGGCCTAGCGGGAGGGACAGAGACCCAGTACTTC
TRBJ2-1 | . | TRBV15 | TRBD2 | CATSPRLSGSRDEQFF | TGTGCCACCAGCCCCCGGCTCAGCGGGAGTAGAGATGAGCAGTTCTTC
TRBJ2-1 | few | TRBV29-1 | . | CSAPHGLQGGEQFF | TGCAGCGCACCCCACGGACTCCAGGGGGGTGAGCAGTTCTTC
TRBJ2-3 | few | TRBV7-6 | TRBD2 | CASSLPSGDLVGDTQYF | TGTGCCAGCAGCTTACCTAGCGGGGACCTTGTAGGAGATACGCAGTATTTT
TRBJ2-7 | . | TRBV5-1 | . | CASSLVSPPRDEQYF | TGCGCCAGCAGCTTGGTGTCCCCTCCACGCGACGAGCAGTACTTC
TRBJ2-3 | few | TRBV12-3/TRBV12-4 | TRBD2 | CASVGSAGGDTQYF | TGTGCCAGCGTCGGCTCCGCGGGGGGAGATACGCAGTATTTT
TRBJ1-2 | . | TRBV7-2 | . | CASSLGGVIYGYTF | TGTGCCAGCAGCTTAGGCGGGGTAATCTATGGCTACACCTTC
TRBJ2-1 | few | TRBV12-3/TRBV12-4 | TRBD2 | CASSSLAGEGYNEQFF | TGTGCCAGCAGTTCCCTAGCGGGAGAGGGGTACAATGAGCAGTTCTTC
TRBJ2-1 | . | TRBV29-1 | . | CSAGELPGDEQFF | TGCAGCGCTGGGGAACTCCCAGGGGATGAGCAGTTCTTC
TRBJ1-2 | . | TRBV12-5 | . | CASGLWDGYTF | TGTGCTAGTGGTTTGTGGGATGGCTACACCTTC
TRBJ2-3 | . | TRBV4-2 | . | CASSQATHTQYF | TGTGCCAGCAGCCAAGCTACCCATACGCAGTATTTT
TRBJ2-1 | . | TRBV7-6 | TRBD2 | CASSLPPGTSGVSSYNEQFF | TGTGCCAGCAGCTTACCTCCAGGGACTAGCGGGGTTAGCTCCTACAATGAGCAGTTCTTC
TRBJ2-2 | . | TRBV5-1 | . | CASWGQGLDFTGELFF | TGCGCCAGCTGGGGCCAGGGACTCGATTTTACCGGGGAGCTGTTTTTT
TRBJ2-3 | few | TRBV2 | TRBD2 | CASSWRLAGVRFRTDTQYF | TGTGCCAGCAGTTGGAGACTAGCGGGAGTCAGGTTTCGAACAGATACGCAGTATTTT
TRBJ2-5 | many | TRBV7-2 | . | CASGVETQYF | TGTGCCAGCGGGGTAGAGACCCAGTACTTC
TRBJ1-1 | . | TRBV5-1 | . | CASSLQSSTEAFF | TGCGCCAGCAGCTTACAGAGCTCGACTGAAGCTTTCTTT
TRBJ2-7 | many | TRBV5-1 | TRBD1 | CASSFSGQPFLEQYF | TGCGCCAGCAGCTTTTCGGGACAGCCATTTCTGGAGCAGTACTTC
TRBJ2-4 | few | TRBV7-9 | . | CASQRAGVNIQYF | TGTGCCAGCCAAAGGGCAGGGGTTAACATTCAGTACTTC
TRBJ2-5 | many | TRBV29-1 | . | CSVLDGGETQYF | TGCAGCGTCTTGGACGGGGGAGAGACCCAGTACTTC
TRBJ2-3 | many | TRBV6-1 | TRBD2 | CASSSSGGSADTQYF | TGTGCCAGCAGCTCTAGCGGGGGGTCAGCAGATACGCAGTATTTT
TRBJ1-6 | few | TRBV25-1 | TRBD1 | CASSEFGTENSPLHF | TGTGCCAGCAGTGAATTCGGGACAGAGAATTCACCCCTCCACTTT
TRBJ2-3 | . | TRBV29-1 | . | CSAAVGGRSDTQYF | TGCAGCGCCGCCGTTGGGGGGCGGTCAGATACGCAGTATTTT
TRBJ2-3 | few | TRBV5-1 | TRBD1 | CASSPRDRGADTQYF | TGCGCCAGCAGCCCCAGGGACAGGGGCGCAGATACGCAGTATTTT
TRBJ2-6 | many | TRBV19 | . | CASSPSGANVLTF | TGTGCCAGTAGTCCCTCTGGGGCCAACGTCCTGACTTTC
TRBJ2-5 | . | TRBV20-1 | . | CSASRGDVTETQYF | TGCAGTGCTAGTCGGGGAGACGTCACGGAGACCCAGTACTTC
TRBJ2-2 | few | TRBV7-9 | . | CASSLAQGNTGELFF | TGTGCCAGCAGCCTAGCTCAGGGAAACACCGGGGAGCTGTTTTTT
TRBJ2-5 | few | TRBV18 | . | CASSPPSGGETQYF | TGTGCCAGCTCACCACCGTCAGGTGGGGAGACCCAGTACTTC
TRBJ2-3 | many | TRBV9 | TRBD2 | CASSVTLAGRKTDTQYF | TGTGCCAGCAGCGTAACCCTAGCGGGCAGGAAAACAGATACGCAGTATTTT
TRBJ2-3 | few | TRBV5-1 | . | CASSLAIAPTDTQYF | TGCGCCAGCAGCTTGGCAATAGCTCCAACAGATACGCAGTATTTT
TRBJ2-3 | . | TRBV2 | TRBD1 | CASSYGQATDTQYF | TGTGCCAGCAGTTATGGACAGGCAACAGATACGCAGTATTTT
TRBJ1-4 | . | TRBV28 | TRBD1 | CASNDPGQGGERGEKLFF | TGTGCCAGCAACGACCCGGGACAGGGCGGGGAACGGGGTGAAAAACTGTTTTTT
TRBJ2-4 | many | TRBV12-3/TRBV12-4 | . | CASSFRQGPAKNIQYF | TGTGCCAGCAGTTTTAGGCAGGGGCCAGCCAAAAACATTCAGTACTTC
TRBJ2-7 | . | TRBV5-1 | TRBD2 | CASSLVPGRHRGDNHRYEQYF | TGCGCCAGCAGCTTGGTTCCCGGGAGGCACCGCGGGGATAACCACCGCTACGAGCAGTACTTC
TRBJ2-1 | . | TRBV3-1 | TRBD2 | CASSQIAGGPGFF | TGTGCCAGCAGCCAAATAGCGGGAGGGCCAGGGTTCTTC
TRBJ2-3 | . | TRBV12-3/TRBV12-4 | . | CASRPSGSGTQYF | TGTGCCAGCCGTCCATCGGGAAGTGGCACGCAGTATTTT
TRBJ2-2 | . | TRBV28 | TRBD2 | CASSPLLLAGVTGELFF | TGTGCCAGCAGTCCCCTCTTACTAGCGGGAGTCACCGGGGAGCTGTTTTTT
TRBJ2-2 | . | TRBV5-1 | TRBD1 | CASSSDRATGELFF | TGCGCCAGCAGCTCTGACAGGGCCACCGGGGAGCTGTTTTTT
TRBJ1-2 | many | TRBV6-1 | TRBD1 | CASRGQEFSNYGYTF | TGTGCCAGCAGGGGACAGGAGTTTTCTAACTATGGCTACACCTTC
TRBJ2-1 | few | TRBV5-1 | . | CASTASLNEQFF | TGCGCCAGCACAGCTAGCCTCAATGAGCAGTTCTTC
TRBJ2-7 | many | TRBV20-1 | . | CSARDPLFTRINEQYF | TGCAGTGCTAGAGATCCCCTGTTCACGCGGATCAACGAGCAGTACTTC
TRBJ2-5 | few | TRBV20-1 | . | CSASGRGGVQETQYF | TGCAGTGCTAGCGGCAGGGGAGGAGTTCAAGAGACCCAGTACTTC
TRBJ1-2 | few | TRBV5-1 | . | CASTASTPANDGYTF | TGCGCCAGCACCGCCTCGACCCCGGCGAATGATGGCTACACCTTC